What follows is one T cell receptor (beta chain) and its context. This record belongs to a study of blood T cell repertoires in COVID-19. Looking at the study overall: Sample material is recorded as cDNA or gDNA derived from T cells, B-cell-depleted T cells, or PBMCs.

Here immunoSEQ multiplex PCR was the method, and the copy in TCRdb shows in-frame clones only, minus some. The sample yields more than 250,000 clones, around 89% seen once. The CDR3 length is 12 residues. Germline V gene lookup returns CDR1 MNHEY and CDR2 SVGAGI. V was shortened by 11 bases and J by 1 base, with 11 bases between the two germline ends. This TCR came from a woman aged 45-65 years with COVID-19, enrolled during active disease. The genes are TRBV6-5 and TRBJ1-1; D not certain. Sequenced sample: peripheral blood. In nucleotides, the CDR3 is TGTGCCGTTAACCGAGGGAACACTGAAGCTTTCTTT. Its translation is CAVNRGNTEAFF.